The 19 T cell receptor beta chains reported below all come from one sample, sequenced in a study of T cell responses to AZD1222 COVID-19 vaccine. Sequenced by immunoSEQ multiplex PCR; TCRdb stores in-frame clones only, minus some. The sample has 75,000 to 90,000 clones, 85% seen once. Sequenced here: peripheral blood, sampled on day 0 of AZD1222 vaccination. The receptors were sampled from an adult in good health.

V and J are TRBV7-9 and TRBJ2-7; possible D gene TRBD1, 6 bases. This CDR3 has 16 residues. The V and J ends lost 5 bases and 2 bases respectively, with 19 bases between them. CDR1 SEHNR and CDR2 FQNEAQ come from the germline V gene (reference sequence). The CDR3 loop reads CASSQPPGHSTYEQYF. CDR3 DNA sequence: TGTGCCAGCAGCCAGCCGCCGGGACACTCCACCTACGAGCAGTACTTC.

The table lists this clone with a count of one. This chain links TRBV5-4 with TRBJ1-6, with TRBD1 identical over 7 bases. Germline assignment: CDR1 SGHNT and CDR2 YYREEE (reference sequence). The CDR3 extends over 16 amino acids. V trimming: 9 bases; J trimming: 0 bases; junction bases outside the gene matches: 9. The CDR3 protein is CAITTQGFSYNSPLHF. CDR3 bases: TGTGCCATCACAACACAGGGGTTCTCCTATAATTCACCCCTCCACTTT. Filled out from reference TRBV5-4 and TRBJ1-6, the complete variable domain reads ETGVTQSPTHLIKTRGQQVTLRCSSQSGHNTVSWYQQALGQGPQFIFQYYREEENGRGNFPPRFSGLQFPNYSSELNVNALELDDSALYLCAITTQGFSYNSPLHFGNGTRLTVT.

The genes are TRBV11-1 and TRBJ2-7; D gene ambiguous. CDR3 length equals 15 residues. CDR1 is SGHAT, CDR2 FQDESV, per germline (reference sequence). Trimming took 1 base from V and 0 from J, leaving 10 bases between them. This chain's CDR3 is CASSLGDGVSYEQYF. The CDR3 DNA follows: TGTGCCAGCAGCTTAGGTGATGGAGTCTCCTACGAGCAGTACTTC.

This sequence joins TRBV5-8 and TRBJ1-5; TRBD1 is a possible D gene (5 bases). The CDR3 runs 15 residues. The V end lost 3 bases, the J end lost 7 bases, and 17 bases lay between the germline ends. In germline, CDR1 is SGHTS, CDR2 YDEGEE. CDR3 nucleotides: TGTGCCAGCAGCTGGGGTCTACAGGCGGGGCAGCCCCAGCATTTT. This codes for CASSWGLQAGQPQHF. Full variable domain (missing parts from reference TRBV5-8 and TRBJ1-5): EAGVTQSPTHLIKTRGQQATLRCSPISGHTSVYWYQQALGLGLQFLLWYDEGEERNRGNFPPRFSGRQFPNYSSELNVNALELEDSALYLCASSWGLQAGQPQHFGDGTRLSIL.

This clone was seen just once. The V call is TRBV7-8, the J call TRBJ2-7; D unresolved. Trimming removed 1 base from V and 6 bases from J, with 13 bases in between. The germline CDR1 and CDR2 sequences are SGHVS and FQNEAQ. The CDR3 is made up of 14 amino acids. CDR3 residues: CASSLVQPWGEQYF. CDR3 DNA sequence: TGTGCCAGCAGCTTAGTCCAGCCGTGGGGCGAGCAGTACTTC.

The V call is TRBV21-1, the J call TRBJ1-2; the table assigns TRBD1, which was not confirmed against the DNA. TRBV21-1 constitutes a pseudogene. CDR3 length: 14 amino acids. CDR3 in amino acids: CASSKEGTVYGYTF. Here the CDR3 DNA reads TGTGCCAGCAGCAAAGAGGGGACAGTGTATGGCTACACCTTC.

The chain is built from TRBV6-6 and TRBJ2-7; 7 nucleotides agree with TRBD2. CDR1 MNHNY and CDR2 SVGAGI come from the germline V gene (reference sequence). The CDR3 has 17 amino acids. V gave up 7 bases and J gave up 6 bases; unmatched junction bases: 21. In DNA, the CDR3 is TGTGCCAGCATTCGAACCGGGTGGGACTATACAGCCGGCGAGCAGTACTTC. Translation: CASIRTGWDYTAGEQYF.

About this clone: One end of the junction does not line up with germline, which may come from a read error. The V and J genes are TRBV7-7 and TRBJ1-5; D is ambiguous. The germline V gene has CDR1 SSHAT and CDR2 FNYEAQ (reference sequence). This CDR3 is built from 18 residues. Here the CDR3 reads CASTPLGAQRWVNQPQHF. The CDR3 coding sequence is TGTGCTAGCACCCCACTAGGAGCCCAGAGGTGGGTCAATCAGCCCCAGCATTTT.

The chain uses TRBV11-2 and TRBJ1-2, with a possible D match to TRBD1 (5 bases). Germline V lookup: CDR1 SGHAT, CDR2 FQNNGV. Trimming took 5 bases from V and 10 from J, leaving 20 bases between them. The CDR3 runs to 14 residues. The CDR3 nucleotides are TGTGCCAGCAGCCCCCGTCTCCAGGGTGTAGTCTACACCTTC. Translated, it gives CASSPRLQGVVYTF. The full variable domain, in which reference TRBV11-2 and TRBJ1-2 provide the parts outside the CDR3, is EAGVAQSPRYKIIEKRQSVAFWCNPISGHATLYWYQQILGQGPKLLIQFQNNGVVDDSQLPKDRFSAERLKGVDSTLKIQPAKLEDSAVYLCASSPRLQGVVYTFGSGTRLTVV.

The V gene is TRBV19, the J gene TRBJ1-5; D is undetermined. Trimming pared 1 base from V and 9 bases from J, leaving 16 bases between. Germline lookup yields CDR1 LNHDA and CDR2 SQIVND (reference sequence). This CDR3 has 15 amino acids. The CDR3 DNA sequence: TGTGCCAGTAGTATAGTCCTGATAGCGTCGGGGCCCCAGCATTTT. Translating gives CASSIVLIASGPQHF.

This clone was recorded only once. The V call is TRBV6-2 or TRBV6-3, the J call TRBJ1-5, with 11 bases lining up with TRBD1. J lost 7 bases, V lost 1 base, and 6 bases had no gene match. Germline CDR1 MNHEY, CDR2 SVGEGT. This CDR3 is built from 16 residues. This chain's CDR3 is CASSYFGTGGKQPQHF. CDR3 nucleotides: TGTGCCAGCAGTTACTTCGGGACAGGGGGGAAACAGCCCCAGCATTTT.

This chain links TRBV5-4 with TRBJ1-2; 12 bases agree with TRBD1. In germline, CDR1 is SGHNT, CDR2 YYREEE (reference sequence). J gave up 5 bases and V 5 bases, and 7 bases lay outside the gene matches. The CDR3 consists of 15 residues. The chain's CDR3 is CASREGTGGLYGYTF. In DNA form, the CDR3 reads TGTGCCAGCAGGGAAGGGACAGGGGGCTTGTATGGCTACACCTTC. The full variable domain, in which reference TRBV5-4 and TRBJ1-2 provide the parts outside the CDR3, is ETGVTQSPTHLIKTRGQQVTLRCSSQSGHNTVSWYQQALGQGPQFIFQYYREEENGRGNFPPRFSGLQFPNYSSELNVNALELDDSALYLCASREGTGGLYGYTFGSGTRLTVV.

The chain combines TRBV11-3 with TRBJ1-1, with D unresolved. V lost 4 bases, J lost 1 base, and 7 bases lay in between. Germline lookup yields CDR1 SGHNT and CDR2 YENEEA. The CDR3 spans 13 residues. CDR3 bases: TGTGCCAGCAGCTCCTTTGGGAACACTGAAGCTTTCTTT. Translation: CASSSFGNTEAFF.

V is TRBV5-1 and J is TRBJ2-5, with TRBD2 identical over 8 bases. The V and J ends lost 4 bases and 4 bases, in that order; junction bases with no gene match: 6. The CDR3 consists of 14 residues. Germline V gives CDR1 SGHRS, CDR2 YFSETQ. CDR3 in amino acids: CASSPSGGSETQYF. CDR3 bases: TGCGCCAGCAGCCCCTCGGGGGGGTCAGAGACCCAGTACTTC. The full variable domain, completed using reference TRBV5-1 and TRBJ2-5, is KAGVTQTPRYLIKTRGQQVTLSCSPISGHRSVSWYQQTPGQGLQFLFEYFSETQRNKGNFPGRFSGRQFSNSRSEMNVSTLELGDSALYLCASSPSGGSETQYFGPGTRLLVL.

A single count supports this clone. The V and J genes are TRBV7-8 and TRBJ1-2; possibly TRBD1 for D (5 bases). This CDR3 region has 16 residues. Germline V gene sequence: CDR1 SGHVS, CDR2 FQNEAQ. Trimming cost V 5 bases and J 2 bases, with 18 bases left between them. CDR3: CASSPPPGHGNYGYTF. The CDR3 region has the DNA TGTGCCAGCAGCCCACCCCCAGGGCACGGGAACTATGGCTACACCTTC. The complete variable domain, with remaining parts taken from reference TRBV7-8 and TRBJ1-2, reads GAGVSQSPRYKVAKRGQDVALRCDPISGHVSLFWYQQALGQGPEFLTYFQNEAQLDKSGLPSDRFFAERPEGSVSTLKIQRTQQEDSAVYLCASSPPPGHGNYGYTFGSGTRLTVV.

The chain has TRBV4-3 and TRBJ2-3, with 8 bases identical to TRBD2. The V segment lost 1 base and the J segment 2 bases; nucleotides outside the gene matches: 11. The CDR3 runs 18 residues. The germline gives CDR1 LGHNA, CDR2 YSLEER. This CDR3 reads CASSQGDLSGGVTDTQYF. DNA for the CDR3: TGCGCCAGCAGCCAAGGGGACCTGAGCGGGGGCGTCACAGATACGCAGTATTTT.

CDR3 bases: TGTGCCAGCAGTGAAGCAGGGATGGAGGGCTACACCTTC. Residues: CASSEAGMEGYTF. The chain recombines TRBV2 with TRBJ1-2; D not resolved. The CDR3 consists of 13 residues. V was trimmed by 0 bases and J by 8 bases, leaving 10 bases between them. Germline CDR1 reads SNHLY; CDR2 reads FYNNEI.

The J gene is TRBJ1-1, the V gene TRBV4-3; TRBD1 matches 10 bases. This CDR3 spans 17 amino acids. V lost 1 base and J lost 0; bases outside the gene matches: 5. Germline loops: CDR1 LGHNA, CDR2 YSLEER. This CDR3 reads CASSQGPGTGVNTEAFF. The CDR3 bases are TGCGCCAGCAGCCAAGGACCCGGGACAGGGGTGAACACTGAAGCTTTCTTT.

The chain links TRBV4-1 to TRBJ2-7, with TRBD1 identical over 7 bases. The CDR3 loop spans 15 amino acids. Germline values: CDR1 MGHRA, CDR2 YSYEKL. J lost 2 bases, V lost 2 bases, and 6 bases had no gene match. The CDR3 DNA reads TGCGCCAGCAGCCAAACCCGGGACAGTACCTACGAGCAGTACTTC. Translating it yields CASSQTRDSTYEQYF.